This T cell receptor (beta chain) was profiled in a study of PD-1 blockade in classical Hodgkin lymphoma. Germline V gives CDR1 SGHRS, CDR2 YFSETQ. The CDR3 is 11 residues long. Trimming took off 5 bases at V and 8 bases at J, with 10 bases between the two ends. Described time point: cycle 4 day 1 (C4D1), after about 6 weeks of nivolumab. All patients experienced relapse after autologous stem cell transplantation, and brentuximab vedotin exposure was variable. Purified CD4+ T cells were obtained from thawed PBMCs through magnetic negative selection. Sequencing used immunoSEQ multiplex PCR; TCRdb keeps in-frame clones, though not all of them. The table lists 29,000 or so clones, 70% to 90% of them singletons. On this clone: This specimen includes other DNA sequences encoding the same CDR3.

The clonotype originates from a human donor with classical Hodgkin lymphoma. The input for sequencing was CD4+ T cells from blood, taken before the fourth cycle of nivolumab. This chain uses TRBV5-1 with TRBJ1-2; D unclear. CDR3: CASSLSGGYTF. CDR3 bases: TGCGCCAGCAGTCTATCGGGGGGCTACACCTTC.